The clone carrying this TCR beta chain was seen a few times. Antigen unknown. Time point defined: persistent/refractory GD, antithyroid drugs over 5 years with positive TRAb. TCR sequences were obtained from RNA taken from PBMCs. The data were obtained in a study of regulatory T cells in long-lasting Graves disease. General study results and limits: Persistent Graves' patients showed less TCR diversity than newly diagnosed ones. In persistent patients, shared public clonotypes (more than 2,500) outnumbered those in new patients (about 890). Researchers reported studying only peripheral blood, not thyroid tissue. Sample size was small, which may have lowered accuracy.

Building of the TCR beta libraries involved iRepertoire HTBI primers and Arm-PCR of CDR3 regions. MiXCR, run by TCRdb on the multiplex PCR reads, gives a single entry per CDR3 protein. The sample has a few hundred thousand distinct CDR3 sequences, 20% to 25% seen once. This specimen consisted of peripheral blood mononuclear cells (PBMCs), obtained when the disease was refractory, from a patient treated with antithyroid drugs. The receptor was derived from a female donor with Graves disease.

The CDR3 sequence: CASSYETGELFF. CDR3 in DNA: TGTGCCAGCAGTTATGAGACCGGGGAGCTGTTTTTT. The rearrangement joins TRBV12-3 or TRBV12-4 to TRBJ2-2; no firm D call. The V gene lost 4 bases and the J gene lost 5 bases, with 5 bases spanning the gap. CDR3 size: 12 residues.